Here is one T cell receptor (beta chain) with its context. The data stem from a study of blood T cell repertoires in COVID-19. Whole-study context: Sources were T cells, B-cell-depleted T cells, or PBMCs; the material itself was cDNA or gDNA.

CDR1 is LNHDA and CDR2 is SQIVND in the germline V gene (reference sequence). The germline V and J ends were trimmed by 3 bases and 3 bases, with 9 bases remaining between them. This CDR3 has 13 amino acids. As originally analysed: Cell counts per sample came from amplifying reference gene primers. Assay used: immunoSEQ multiplex PCR; TCRdb lists only in-frame clones, some missing. For V, J and clone size, that table is used; D and trimming come from the DNA. The table lists 43,000 or so clones, more than 80% of them singletons, with around 8.3% in the top ten. The clonotype was recovered from a man in his 60s with active COVID-19. Sequenced input: peripheral blood. This chain uses TRBV19 with TRBJ2-7; D unclear. The CDR3 nucleotides read TGTGCCAGTAGTATTGGCAGAAGCTACGAGCAGTACTTC. Protein product: CASSIGRSYEQYF.